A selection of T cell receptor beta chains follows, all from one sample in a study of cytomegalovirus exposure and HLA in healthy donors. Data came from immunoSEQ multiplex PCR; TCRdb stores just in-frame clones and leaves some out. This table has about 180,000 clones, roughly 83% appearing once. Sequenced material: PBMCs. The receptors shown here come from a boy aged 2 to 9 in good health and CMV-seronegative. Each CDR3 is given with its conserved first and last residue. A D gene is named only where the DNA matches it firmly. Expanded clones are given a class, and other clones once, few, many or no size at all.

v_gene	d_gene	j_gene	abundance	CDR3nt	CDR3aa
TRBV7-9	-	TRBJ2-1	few	TGTGCCAGCAGCTTGAGCGGAACCTCCTACAATGAGCAGTTCTTC	CASSLSGTSYNEQFF
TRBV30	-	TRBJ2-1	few	TGTGCCTGGAGTGTGGGGGAGGCCTACAATGAGCAGTTCTTC	CAWSVGEAYNEQFF
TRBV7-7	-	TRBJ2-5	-	TGTGCTAGCAGCTTAGCGGTAGACCAAGAGACCCAGTACTTC	CASSLAVDQETQYF
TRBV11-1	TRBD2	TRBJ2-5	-	TGTGCCAGCAGCCCCCGGCTAGCGGGAGTAGAGACCCAGTACTTC	CASSPRLAGVETQYF
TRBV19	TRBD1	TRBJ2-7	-	TGTGCCAGTACCACAGGGGGACCTACCTACGAGCAGTACTTC	CASTTGGPTYEQYF
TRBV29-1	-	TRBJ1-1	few	TGCAGCGTTGCAGGGGAAAGGGACACTGAAGCTTTCTTT	CSVAGERDTEAFF
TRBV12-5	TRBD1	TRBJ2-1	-	TGTGCTAGTGGTTTGGACAGGGGTCCCTACAATGAGCAGTTCTTC	CASGLDRGPYNEQFF
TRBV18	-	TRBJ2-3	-	TGTGCCAGCTCACCCGCGGGCACCTCTAGTGCGCAGTATTTT	CASSPAGTSSAQYF
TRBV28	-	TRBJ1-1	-	TGTGCCAGCAGTCCAGGGTTTTACGGTGAAGCTTTCTTT	CASSPGFYGEAFF
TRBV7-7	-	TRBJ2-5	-	TGTGCCAGCAGCCCCCTCGGCGGGTCTTCCTACTTC	CASSPLGGSSYF
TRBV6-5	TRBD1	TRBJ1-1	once	TGTGCCAGCAGATACGGGCGACAGGGGGCACGAGCTTTCTTT	CASRYGRQGARAFF
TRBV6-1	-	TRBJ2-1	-	TGTGCCAGCAGTGAAGCTTCGGACACCCACAATGAGCAGTTCTTC	CASSEASDTHNEQFF
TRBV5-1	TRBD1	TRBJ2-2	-	TGCGCCAGCAGCTTGGAGACAGGGGGCACCGGGGAGCTGTTTTTT	CASSLETGGTGELFF
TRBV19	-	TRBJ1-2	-	TGTGCCAGTAGCGACAGGCTCCCCGGCTACACCTTC	CASSDRLPGYTF
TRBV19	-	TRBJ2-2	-	TGTGCCAGCTTTCCGGGGGGCCTTCCAAACACCGGGGAGCTGTTTTTT	CASFPGGLPNTGELFF
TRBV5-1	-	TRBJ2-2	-	TGCGCCAGCAGCCCGGCTAGGGGCACTACGAACACCGGGGAGCTGTTTTTT	CASSPARGTTNTGELFF
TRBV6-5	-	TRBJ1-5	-	TGTGCCAGCAGTTATAGGCCCGGGGGGAATCAGCCCCAGCATTTT	CASSYRPGGNQPQHF
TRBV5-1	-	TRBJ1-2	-	TGCGCCAGCAGCTTGGACTCAGGAAATGGCTACACCTTC	CASSLDSGNGYTF
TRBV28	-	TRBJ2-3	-	TGTGCCAGCAGTTCTTTCCTGGATACGCAGTATTTT	CASSSFLDTQYF
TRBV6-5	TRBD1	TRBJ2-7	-	TGTGCCAGCAAGGGGGCGGGCGAGCAGTACTTC	CASKGAGEQYF
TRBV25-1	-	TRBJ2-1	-	TGTGCCAGCAGTGACGCCGGGACACCTTACAATGAGCAGTTCTTC	CASSDAGTPYNEQFF
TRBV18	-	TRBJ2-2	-	TGTGCCAGCTCACCACAGGGTCCGGGGACCGGGGAGCTGTTTTTT	CASSPQGPGTGELFF
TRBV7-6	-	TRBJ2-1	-	TGTGCCAGCAGCCCCGCTGGGGGGGACAGGTTGTTCTTC	CASSPAGGDRLFF
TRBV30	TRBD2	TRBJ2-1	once	TGTGCCTGGAGTGTACTAGCGGGAGGTAATGAGCAGTTCTTC	CAWSVLAGGNEQFF
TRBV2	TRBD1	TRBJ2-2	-	TGTGCCAGCAGTAAAAGACAGGGTAACACCGGGGAGCTGTTTTTT	CASSKRQGNTGELFF
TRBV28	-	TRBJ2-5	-	TGTGCCAGCAGTTTCCCCACGGCCAGGGAGACCCAGTACTTC	CASSFPTARETQYF
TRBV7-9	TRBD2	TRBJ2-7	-	TGTGCCAGCAGCACGACTAGCGGGACCTCCTACGAGCAGTACTTC	CASSTTSGTSYEQYF
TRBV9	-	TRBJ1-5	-	TGTGCCAGCAGCGGCGGGCCTGGGGAGCCCCAGCATTTT	CASSGGPGEPQHF
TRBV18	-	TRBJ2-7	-	TGTGCCAGCTCACCACCGGGGCTCTACGAGCAGTACTTC	CASSPPGLYEQYF
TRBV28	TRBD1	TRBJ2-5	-	TGTGCCAGCAGTGGTTCCCCGGACAGGGCCGAGACCCAGTACTTC	CASSGSPDRAETQYF
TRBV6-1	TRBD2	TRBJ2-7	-	TGTGCCAGCAGTGCGGGACTAGCAGACTCCTACGAGCAGTACTTC	CASSAGLADSYEQYF
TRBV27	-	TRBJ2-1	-	TGTGCCAGCAGTTTTAAGAGCTCCTACAATGAGCAGTTCTTC	CASSFKSSYNEQFF
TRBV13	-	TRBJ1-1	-	TGTGCCAGCAGCTCCTTGACACGGCCTGCCGAAGCTTTCTTT	CASSSLTRPAEAFF
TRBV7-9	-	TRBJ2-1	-	TGTGCCAGCAGCTTATCGGACACACAGGTTACGAATGAGCAGTTCTTC	CASSLSDTQVTNEQFF
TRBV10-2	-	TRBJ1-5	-	TGCGCCAGCAGTGAGTCCCGCAGGGCTGGCAATCAGCCCCAGCATTTT	CASSESRRAGNQPQHF
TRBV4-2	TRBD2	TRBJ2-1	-	TGTGCCAGCAGCCAGGCCCCGGGACTAGCGGGAAGCTATGAGCAGTTCTTC	CASSQAPGLAGSYEQFF
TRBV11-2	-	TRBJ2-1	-	TGTGCCAGCAGCTCACCGGGACTTCCTAATGAGCAGTTCTTC	CASSSPGLPNEQFF
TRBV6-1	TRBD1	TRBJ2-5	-	TGTGCCAGCAGTCCCAGGGACAGGAGTAAAGAGACCCAGTACTTC	CASSPRDRSKETQYF
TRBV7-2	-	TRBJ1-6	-	TGTGCCAGCAGCTTATTCGTAAGCACAGAGGGTAATTCACCCCTCCACTTT	CASSLFVSTEGNSPLHF
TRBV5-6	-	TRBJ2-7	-	TGTGCCAGCAGCTTGGTGGTAGGCGGAGGCGGCTACGAGCAGTACTTC	CASSLVVGGGGYEQYF
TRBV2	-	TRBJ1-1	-	TGTGCCAGCAGTATACAGGTTCTTAACACTGAAGCTTTCTTT	CASSIQVLNTEAFF
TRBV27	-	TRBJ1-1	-	TGTGCCAGCAGCACAGGCACTGAAGCTTTCTTT	CASSTGTEAFF
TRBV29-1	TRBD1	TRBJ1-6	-	TGCAGCCCTCCGACAGGGATTGATTCACCCCTCCACTTT	CSPPTGIDSPLHF
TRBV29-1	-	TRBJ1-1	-	TGCAGCGTTGAAGAACAGAACACTGAAGCTTTCTTT	CSVEEQNTEAFF
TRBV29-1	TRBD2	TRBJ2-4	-	TGCAGCGTTGAAGATCCGAGACTAGCGGGAGTTGAAAACATTCAGTACTTC	CSVEDPRLAGVENIQYF